This T cell receptor (beta chain) derives from a study of blood T cell repertoires in COVID-19. About the study: Acute and convalescent COVID-19 specimens originated in the United States, Italy and Spain. From T cells, B-cell-depleted T cells, or PBMCs came the material, which was cDNA or gDNA.

The CDR3 sequence is 11 residues long. Trimming cost V 6 bases and J 15 bases, with 14 bases left between them. Per the germline V gene, CDR1 is MNHNS and CDR2 is SASEGT. Original processing methods: The assay estimated nucleated cells by amplifying reference gene primers. Assay used: immunoSEQ multiplex PCR; TCRdb lists only in-frame clones, some missing. V and J calls and clone size are those listed in that table; D and trimming were worked out from the DNA. The sample lists more than 90,000 clones, 82% occurring once. Sequencing was performed on peripheral blood. The chain carries TRBV6-1 and TRBJ1-4; D not certain. The receptor comes from a man older than 75 with acute or convalescent COVID-19. CDR3 residues: CASSKPSRVFF. The CDR3 DNA reads TGTGCCAGCAGCAAGCCCTCGCGAGTGTTTTTT.